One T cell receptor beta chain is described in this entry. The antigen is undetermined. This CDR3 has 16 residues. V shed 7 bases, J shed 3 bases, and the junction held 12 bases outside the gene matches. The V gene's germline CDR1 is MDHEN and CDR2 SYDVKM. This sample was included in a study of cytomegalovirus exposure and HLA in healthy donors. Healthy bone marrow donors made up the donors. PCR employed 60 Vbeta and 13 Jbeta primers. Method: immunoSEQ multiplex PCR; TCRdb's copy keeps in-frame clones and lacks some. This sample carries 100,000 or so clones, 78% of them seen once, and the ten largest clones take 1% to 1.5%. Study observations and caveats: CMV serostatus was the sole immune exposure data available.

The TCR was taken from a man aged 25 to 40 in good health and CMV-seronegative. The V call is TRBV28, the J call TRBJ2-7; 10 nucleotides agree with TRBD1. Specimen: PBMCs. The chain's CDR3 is CASIPRGQGRNYEQYF. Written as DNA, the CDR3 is TGTGCCAGCATTCCGAGGGGACAGGGGCGTAACTACGAGCAGTACTTC.